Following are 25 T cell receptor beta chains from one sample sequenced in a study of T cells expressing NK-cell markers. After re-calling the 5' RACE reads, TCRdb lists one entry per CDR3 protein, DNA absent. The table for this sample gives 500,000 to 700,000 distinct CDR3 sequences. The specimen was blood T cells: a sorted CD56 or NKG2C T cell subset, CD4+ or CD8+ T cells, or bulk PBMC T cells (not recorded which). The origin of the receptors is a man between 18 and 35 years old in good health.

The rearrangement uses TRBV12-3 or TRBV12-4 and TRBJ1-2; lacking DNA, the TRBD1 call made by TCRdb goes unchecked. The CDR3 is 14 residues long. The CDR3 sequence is CASSLPGAYYGYTF.

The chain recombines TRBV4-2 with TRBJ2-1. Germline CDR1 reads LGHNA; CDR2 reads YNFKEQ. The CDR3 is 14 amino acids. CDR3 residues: CASSQDKVGVEQFF.

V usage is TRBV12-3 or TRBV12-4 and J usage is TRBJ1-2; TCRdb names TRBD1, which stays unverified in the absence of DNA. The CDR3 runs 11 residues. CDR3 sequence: CASSLHREYTF.

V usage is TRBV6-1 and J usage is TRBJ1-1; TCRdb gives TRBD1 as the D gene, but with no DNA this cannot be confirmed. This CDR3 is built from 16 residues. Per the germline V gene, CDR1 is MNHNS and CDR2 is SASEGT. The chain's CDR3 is CASSITPSVGNTEAFF.

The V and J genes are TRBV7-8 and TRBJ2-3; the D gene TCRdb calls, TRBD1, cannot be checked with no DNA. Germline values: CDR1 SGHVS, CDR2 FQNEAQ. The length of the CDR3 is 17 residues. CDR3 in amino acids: CASSLDPAQRTTDTQYF.

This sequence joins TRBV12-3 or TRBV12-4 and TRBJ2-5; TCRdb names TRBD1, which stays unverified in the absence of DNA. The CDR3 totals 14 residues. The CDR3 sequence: CASTTSGQFATQYF.

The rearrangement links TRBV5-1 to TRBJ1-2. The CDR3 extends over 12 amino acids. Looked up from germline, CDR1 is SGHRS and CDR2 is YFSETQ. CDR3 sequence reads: CASSDGVDGYTF.

The CDR3 loop is CASSPTGDYSNQPQHF. The chain uses TRBV4-1 and TRBJ1-5; TCRdb selects TRBD1, and the lack of DNA leaves this call unchecked. CDR3 length: 16 residues. CDR1 and CDR2 (germline): MGHRA, YSYEKL.

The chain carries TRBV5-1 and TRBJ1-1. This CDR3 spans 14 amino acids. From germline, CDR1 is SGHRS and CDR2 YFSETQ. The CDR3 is CASSLDGRSTEAFF.

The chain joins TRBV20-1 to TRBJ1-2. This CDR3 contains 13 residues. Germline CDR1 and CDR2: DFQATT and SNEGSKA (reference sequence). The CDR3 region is CSARDRIDFGYTF.

CDR3 residues: CSSWTGAGQETQYF. The V and J genes are TRBV29-1 and TRBJ2-5; TCRdb outputs TRBD1, but without DNA this stays unchecked. CDR1 and CDR2 from the germline V gene are SQVTM and ANQGSEA. This CDR3 region has 14 residues. The variable domain in full, completed from reference TRBV29-1 and TRBJ2-5, reads SAVISQKPSRDICQRGTSLTIQCQVDSQVTMMFWYRQQPGQSLTLIATANQGSEATYESGFVIDKFPISRPNLTFSTLTVSNMSPEDSSIYLCSSWTGAGQETQYFGPGTRLLVL.

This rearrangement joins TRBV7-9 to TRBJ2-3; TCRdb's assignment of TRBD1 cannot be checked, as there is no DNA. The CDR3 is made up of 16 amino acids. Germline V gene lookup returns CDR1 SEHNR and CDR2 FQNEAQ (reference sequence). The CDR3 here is CASPTTGTGQGDTQYF.

The chain's CDR3 is CSVDTGGFLTEAFF. The chain couples TRBV29-1 to TRBJ1-1; TCRdb's assignment of TRBD1 cannot be checked, as there is no DNA. Germline V CDR1 and CDR2: SQVTM, ANQGSEA. The CDR3 sequence is 14 residues long.

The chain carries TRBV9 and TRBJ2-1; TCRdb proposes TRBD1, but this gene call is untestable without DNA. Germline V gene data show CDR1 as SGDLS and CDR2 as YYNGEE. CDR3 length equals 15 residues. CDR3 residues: CASSRGGWSRNEQFF.

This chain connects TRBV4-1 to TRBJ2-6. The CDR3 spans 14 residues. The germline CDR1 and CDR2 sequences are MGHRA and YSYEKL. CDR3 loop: CASSLERGANVLTF.

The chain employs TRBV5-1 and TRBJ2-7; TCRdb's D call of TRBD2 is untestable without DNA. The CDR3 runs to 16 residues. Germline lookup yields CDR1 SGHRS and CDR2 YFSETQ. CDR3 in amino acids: CASSSGLAGGPKEQYF.

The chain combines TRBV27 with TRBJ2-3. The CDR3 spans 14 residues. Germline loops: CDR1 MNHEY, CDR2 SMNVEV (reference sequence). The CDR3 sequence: CASSSFDSTDTQYF.

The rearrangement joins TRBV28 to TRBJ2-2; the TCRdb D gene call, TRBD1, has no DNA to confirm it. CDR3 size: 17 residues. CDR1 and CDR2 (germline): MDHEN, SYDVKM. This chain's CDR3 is CASSLQDRQAPTGELFF.

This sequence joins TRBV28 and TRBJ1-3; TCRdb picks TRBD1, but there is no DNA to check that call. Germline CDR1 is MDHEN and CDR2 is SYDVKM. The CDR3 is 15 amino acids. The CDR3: CASSFRTGTGNTIYF.

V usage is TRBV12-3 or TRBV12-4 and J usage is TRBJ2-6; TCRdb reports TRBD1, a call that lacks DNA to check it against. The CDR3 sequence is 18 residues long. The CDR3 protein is CASSFLITGVGGANVLTF.

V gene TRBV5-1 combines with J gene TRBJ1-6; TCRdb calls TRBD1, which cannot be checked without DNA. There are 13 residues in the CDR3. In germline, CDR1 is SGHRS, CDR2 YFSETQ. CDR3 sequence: CASRTGGGSPLHF. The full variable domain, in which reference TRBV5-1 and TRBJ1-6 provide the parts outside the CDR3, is KAGVTQTPRYLIKTRGQQVTLSCSPISGHRSVSWYQQTPGQGLQFLFEYFSETQRNKGNFPGRFSGRQFSNSRSEMNVSTLELGDSALYLCASRTGGGSPLHFGNGTRLTVT.

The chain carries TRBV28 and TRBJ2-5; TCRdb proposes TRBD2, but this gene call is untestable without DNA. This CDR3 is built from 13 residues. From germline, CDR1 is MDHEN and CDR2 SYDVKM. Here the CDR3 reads CASREGREETQYF.

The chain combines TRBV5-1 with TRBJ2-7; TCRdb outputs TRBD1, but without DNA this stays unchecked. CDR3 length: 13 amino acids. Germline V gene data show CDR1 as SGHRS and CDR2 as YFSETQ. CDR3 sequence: CASSYQTGDGQYF. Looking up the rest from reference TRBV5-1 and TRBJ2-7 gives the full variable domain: KAGVTQTPRYLIKTRGQQVTLSCSPISGHRSVSWYQQTPGQGLQFLFEYFSETQRNKGNFPGRFSGRQFSNSRSEMNVSTLELGDSALYLCASSYQTGDGQYFGPGTRLTVT.

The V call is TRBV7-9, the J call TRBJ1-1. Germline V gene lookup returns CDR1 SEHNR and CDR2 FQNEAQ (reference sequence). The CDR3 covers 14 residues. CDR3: CASSLREGSPEAFF.

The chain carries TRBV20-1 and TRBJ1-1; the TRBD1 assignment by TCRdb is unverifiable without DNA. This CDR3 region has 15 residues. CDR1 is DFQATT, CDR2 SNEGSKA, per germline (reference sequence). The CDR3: CSARDVFRDNTEAFF.